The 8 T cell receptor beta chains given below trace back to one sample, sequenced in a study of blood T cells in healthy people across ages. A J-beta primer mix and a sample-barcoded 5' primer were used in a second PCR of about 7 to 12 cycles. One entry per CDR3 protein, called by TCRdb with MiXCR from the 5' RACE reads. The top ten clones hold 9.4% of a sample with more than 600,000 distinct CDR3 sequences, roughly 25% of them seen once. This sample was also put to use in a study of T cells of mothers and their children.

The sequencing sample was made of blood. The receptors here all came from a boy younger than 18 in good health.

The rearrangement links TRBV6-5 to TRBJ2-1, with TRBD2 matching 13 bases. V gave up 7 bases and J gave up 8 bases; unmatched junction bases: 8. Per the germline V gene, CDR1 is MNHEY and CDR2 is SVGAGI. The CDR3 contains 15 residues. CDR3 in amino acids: CASTRTSGSGDEQFF. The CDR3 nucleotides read TGTGCCAGCACGAGGACTAGCGGGAGTGGGGATGAGCAGTTCTTC.

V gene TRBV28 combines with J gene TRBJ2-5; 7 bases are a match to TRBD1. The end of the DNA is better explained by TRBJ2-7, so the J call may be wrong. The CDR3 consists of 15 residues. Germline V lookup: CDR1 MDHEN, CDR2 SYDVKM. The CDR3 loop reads CASSFVPGQTYEQYF. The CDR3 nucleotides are TGTGCCAGCAGTTTCGTCCCGGGACAGACATACGAGCAGTACTTC.

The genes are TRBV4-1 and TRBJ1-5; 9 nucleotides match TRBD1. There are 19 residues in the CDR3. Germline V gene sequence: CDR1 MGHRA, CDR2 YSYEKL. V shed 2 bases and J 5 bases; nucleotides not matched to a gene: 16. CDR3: CASSQILTTGGLSDQPQHF. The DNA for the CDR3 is TGCGCCAGCAGCCAAATATTGACAACAGGGGGCCTCTCCGATCAGCCCCAGCATTTT.

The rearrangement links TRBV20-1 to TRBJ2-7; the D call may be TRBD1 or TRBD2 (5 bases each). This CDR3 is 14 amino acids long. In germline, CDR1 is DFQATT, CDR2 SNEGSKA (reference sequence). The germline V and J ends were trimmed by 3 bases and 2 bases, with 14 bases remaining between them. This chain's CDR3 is CSASHIGATYEQYF. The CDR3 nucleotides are TGCAGTGCTAGTCATATCGGGGCTACCTACGAGCAGTACTTC.

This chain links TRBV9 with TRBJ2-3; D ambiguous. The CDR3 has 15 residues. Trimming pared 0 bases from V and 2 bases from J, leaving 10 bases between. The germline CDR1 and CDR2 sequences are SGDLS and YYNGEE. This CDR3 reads CASSVDGTDTDTQYF. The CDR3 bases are TGTGCCAGCAGCGTAGATGGAACAGACACAGATACGCAGTATTTT. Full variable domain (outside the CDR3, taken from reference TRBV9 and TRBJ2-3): DSGVTQTPKHLITATGQRVTLRCSPRSGDLSVYWYQQSLDQGLQFLIQYYNGEERAKGNILERFSAQQFPDLHSELNLSSLELGDSALYFCASSVDGTDTDTQYFGPGTRLTVL.

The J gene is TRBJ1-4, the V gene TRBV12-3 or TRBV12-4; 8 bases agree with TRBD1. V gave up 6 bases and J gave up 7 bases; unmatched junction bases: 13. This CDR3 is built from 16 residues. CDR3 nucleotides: TGTGCCAGCAGGGCGAACGACAGGGGAAGGCCTGAAAAACTGTTTTTT. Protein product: CASRANDRGRPEKLFF.

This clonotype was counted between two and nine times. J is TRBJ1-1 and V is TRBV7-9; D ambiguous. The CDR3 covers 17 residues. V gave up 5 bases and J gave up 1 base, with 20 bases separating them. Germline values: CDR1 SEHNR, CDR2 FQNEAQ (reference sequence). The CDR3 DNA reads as TGTGCCAGCAGCCCCCGTCTCCCAGAAATGGAGAACACTGAAGCTTTCTTT. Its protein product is CASSPRLPEMENTEAFF.

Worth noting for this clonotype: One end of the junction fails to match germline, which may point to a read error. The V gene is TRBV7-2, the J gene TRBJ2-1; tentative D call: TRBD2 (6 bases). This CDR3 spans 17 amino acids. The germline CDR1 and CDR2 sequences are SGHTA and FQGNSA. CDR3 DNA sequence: TGTGCCAGCAGCCCAGGGTCCTGGGGCGGGGATTACAATGAGCAGCTCTTC. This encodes CASSPGSWGGDYNEQLF.